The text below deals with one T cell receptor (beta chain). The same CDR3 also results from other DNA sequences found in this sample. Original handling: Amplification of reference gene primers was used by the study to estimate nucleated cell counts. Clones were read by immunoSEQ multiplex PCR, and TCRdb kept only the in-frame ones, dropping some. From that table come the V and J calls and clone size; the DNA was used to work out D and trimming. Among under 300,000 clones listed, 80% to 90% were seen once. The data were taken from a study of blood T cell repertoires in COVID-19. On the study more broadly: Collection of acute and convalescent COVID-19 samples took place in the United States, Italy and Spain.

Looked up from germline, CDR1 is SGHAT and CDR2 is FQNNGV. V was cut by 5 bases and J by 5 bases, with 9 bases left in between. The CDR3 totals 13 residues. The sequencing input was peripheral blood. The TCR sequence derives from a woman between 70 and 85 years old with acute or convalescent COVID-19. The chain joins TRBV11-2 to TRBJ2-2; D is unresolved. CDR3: CASSPTRTGELFF. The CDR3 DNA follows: TGTGCCAGCAGCCCTACCAGGACCGGGGAGCTGTTTTTT.